A single sample gave rise to the 31 T cell receptor beta chains below, sequenced in a study of blood T cell repertoires in COVID-19. Assay used: immunoSEQ multiplex PCR; TCRdb lists only in-frame clones, some missing. The profile shows approximately 410,000 clones, 80% to 90% of them singletons. Sequenced: peripheral blood. Receptors were obtained from a woman aged 25 to 39 with active or convalescent COVID-19.

This chain connects TRBV7-9 to TRBJ2-3, with D maybe TRBD2 (6 bases). The germline V and J ends were trimmed by 1 base and 1 base, with 9 bases remaining between them. Germline assignment: CDR1 SEHNR and CDR2 FQNEAQ (reference sequence). CDR3 length equals 15 residues. CDR3 amino acids: CASSLVGGGTDTQYF. The CDR3 bases are TGTGCCAGCAGCTTAGTGGGGGGAGGCACAGATACGCAGTATTTT.

This clone was seen once. The chain uses TRBV18 and TRBJ2-7; 7 positions agree with TRBD2. Germline trimming cut 0 bases from V and 9 bases from J; bases unmatched to any gene: 17. CDR3 length: 17 residues. From germline, CDR1 is KGHSH and CDR2 LQKENI. The CDR3 nucleotides are TGTGCCAGCTCACCACCGCTCGGGGGAGGGGAGAGAGTGGGGCAGTACTTC. This codes for CASSPPLGGGERVGQYF.

The J gene is TRBJ2-2, the V gene TRBV30, with TRBD1 matching over 10 bases. Trimming took 3 bases from V and 4 from J; bases not matched to a gene: 5. This CDR3 comprises 15 residues. From germline, CDR1 is GTSNPN and CDR2 SVGIG (reference sequence). CDR3 bases: TGTGCCTGGAGACTAAGGGACAGGGGCACCGGGGAGCTGTTTTTT. Its translation is CAWRLRDRGTGELFF.

J is TRBJ2-1 and V is TRBV5-1, with D possibly being TRBD2 (6 bases). This CDR3 has 14 residues. Germline lookup yields CDR1 SGHRS and CDR2 YFSETQ. Trimming took off 0 bases at V and 10 bases at J, with 14 bases between the two ends. For the CDR3, the DNA is TGCGCCAGCAGCTTGGAGGGCGGGGCTGGCGAGCAGTTCTTC. Protein sequence: CASSLEGGAGEQFF.

This clone was found a few times. The gene calls are TRBV5-1 and TRBJ2-3; 7 nucleotides align to TRBD2. CDR3 length: 16 amino acids. V was clipped by 0 bases and J by 2 bases; unmatched bases: 6. CDR1 is SGHRS, CDR2 YFSETQ, per germline. The CDR3 loop reads CASSLGLAQNTDTQYF. The CDR3 coding sequence is TGCGCCAGCAGCTTGGGACTAGCCCAGAACACAGATACGCAGTATTTT. Complete variable domain (other parts from reference TRBV5-1 and TRBJ2-3): KAGVTQTPRYLIKTRGQQVTLSCSPISGHRSVSWYQQTPGQGLQFLFEYFSETQRNKGNFPGRFSGRQFSNSRSEMNVSTLELGDSALYLCASSLGLAQNTDTQYFGPGTRLTVL.

V usage is TRBV7-8 and J usage is TRBJ2-5; TRBD1 agrees at 8 bases. The CDR3 is made up of 15 amino acids. Germline lookup yields CDR1 SGHVS and CDR2 FQNEAQ. V lost 5 bases, J lost 4 bases, and 9 bases stayed unmatched. CDR3 region: CASSQVTGAGETQYF. The CDR3 nucleotides are TGTGCCAGCAGCCAGGTGACAGGGGCTGGAGAGACCCAGTACTTC. Complete variable domain (other parts from reference TRBV7-8 and TRBJ2-5): GAGVSQSPRYKVAKRGQDVALRCDPISGHVSLFWYQQALGQGPEFLTYFQNEAQLDKSGLPSDRFFAERPEGSVSTLKIQRTQQEDSAVYLCASSQVTGAGETQYFGPGTRLLVL.

The CDR3 sequence is CASSAVTGTYNEQFF. The DNA of the CDR3 is TGTGCCAGCAGCGCCGTGACAGGGACCTACAATGAGCAGTTCTTC. This chain links TRBV6-4 with TRBJ2-1; 7 nucleotides line up with TRBD1. Looked up from germline, CDR1 is MRHNA and CDR2 is SNTAGT. This CDR3 is built from 15 residues. The V and J ends lost 6 bases and 2 bases, in that order; junction bases with no gene match: 7.

The rearrangement joins TRBV4-1 to TRBJ2-7; no clear D. Between the trimmed V and J ends, which lost 0 bases and 0 bases, there was a span of 15 bases. The CDR3 is 17 residues long. The germline gives CDR1 MGHRA, CDR2 YSYEKL. CDR3 sequence reads: CASSQDRHSHSSYEQYF. The CDR3 DNA reads as TGCGCCAGCAGCCAAGATAGACACAGCCATAGCTCCTACGAGCAGTACTTC.

This clone was recorded a few times. The V and J genes are TRBV4-1 and TRBJ1-1, with unresolved D. This CDR3 is built from 12 residues. The germline V and J ends were trimmed by 3 bases and 4 bases, with 6 bases remaining between them. Germline V gene lookup returns CDR1 MGHRA and CDR2 YSYEKL. CDR3 loop: CASSHPGTEAFF. The CDR3 nucleotides read TGCGCCAGCAGCCATCCGGGCACTGAAGCTTTCTTT.

Only a few counts were recorded for this clone. This chain joins TRBV7-9 and TRBJ1-1; D possibly corresponds to TRBD1 (5 bases). The CDR3 is 15 residues long. Germline CDR1 SEHNR, CDR2 FQNEAQ (reference sequence). V lost 5 bases to trimming and J lost 1 base, with 14 bases between them. CDR3 bases: TGTGCCAGCAGCACCCTGGGGCGAGGGAACACTGAAGCTTTCTTT. Translating gives CASSTLGRGNTEAFF. Variable domain in full (rest from reference TRBV7-9 and TRBJ1-1): DTGVSQNPRHKITKRGQNVTFRCDPISEHNRLYWYRQTLGQGPEFLTYFQNEAQLEKSRLLSDRFSAERPKGSFSTLEIQRTEQGDSAMYLCASSTLGRGNTEAFFGQGTRLTVV.

The CDR3 reads CASSWERPGPGELFF. As DNA, the CDR3 is TGTGCCAGCAGCTGGGAGCGTCCCGGACCCGGGGAGCTGTTTTTT. V gene TRBV5-6 combines with J gene TRBJ2-2, with TRBD2 as a possible D gene (5 bases). Per germline, CDR1 SGHDT and CDR2 YYEEEE. V shed 3 bases and J shed 6 bases, with 15 bases lying between them. The CDR3 totals 15 residues.

The chain couples TRBV11-2 to TRBJ1-4, with 8 bases identical to TRBD1. The ends lost 1 base at V and 0 bases at J; junction bases unmatched: 7. CDR3 length equals 18 residues. The germline gives CDR1 SGHAT, CDR2 FQNNGV. DNA of the CDR3: TGTGCCAGCAGCTTAGGCGACAGGGGCCCCCCAACTAATGAAAAACTGTTTTTT. It yields the protein CASSLGDRGPPTNEKLFF. The full variable domain, with the rest looked up from reference TRBV11-2 and TRBJ1-4, is EAGVAQSPRYKIIEKRQSVAFWCNPISGHATLYWYQQILGQGPKLLIQFQNNGVVDDSQLPKDRFSAERLKGVDSTLKIQPAKLEDSAVYLCASSLGDRGPPTNEKLFFGSGTQLSVL.

V is TRBV5-8 and J is TRBJ1-5; 8 nucleotides line up with TRBD1. The germline CDR1 and CDR2 sequences are SGHTS and YDEGEE. J was trimmed by 5 bases and V by 0 bases; bases with no gene match: 1. The length of the CDR3 is 14 residues. In nucleotides, the CDR3 is TGTGCCAGCAGCTTGGGCAGGGGGCATCAGCCCCAGCATTTT. Protein: CASSLGRGHQPQHF.

The V and J genes are TRBV5-1 and TRBJ1-1; 10 bases are a match to TRBD1. J was trimmed by 1 base and V by 3 bases; bases with no gene match: 3. Germline V lookup: CDR1 SGHRS, CDR2 YFSETQ. The length of the CDR3 is 15 residues. The CDR3 bases are TGCGCCAGCAGCTGGGGGACAGGGGAGAACACTGAAGCTTTCTTT. Its protein is CASSWGTGENTEAFF.

CDR3 DNA: TGCGCCAGCAGCTTGGAAGGGGGCAGGGATAATGAAAAACTGTTTTTT. This encodes CASSLEGGRDNEKLFF. The J gene is TRBJ1-4, the V gene TRBV5-1, with TRBD1 identical over 7 bases. Germline-derived CDR1 and CDR2 are SGHRS and YFSETQ. The CDR3 is made up of 16 amino acids. Trimming removed 0 bases from V and 4 bases from J; junction bases left unmatched: 6.

This clone has more than one count but fewer than ten. This sequence joins TRBV9 and TRBJ2-1; 8 nucleotides agree with TRBD2. CDR3 length: 17 amino acids. Trimming removed 3 bases from V and 0 bases from J; junction bases left unmatched: 8. Per germline, CDR1 SGDLS and CDR2 YYNGEE. The CDR3 DNA is TGTGCCAGCAGCGCAATTAGCGGGGTGAGCTCCTACAATGAGCAGTTCTTC. Its translation is CASSAISGVSSYNEQFF.

DNA for the CDR3: TGTGCCAGCAGCCCCCTCTATGGCTACACCTTC. It yields the protein CASSPLYGYTF. V usage is TRBV11-2 and J usage is TRBJ1-2; D not resolved. Germline V lookup: CDR1 SGHAT, CDR2 FQNNGV. Trimming removed 5 bases from V and 4 bases from J, with 5 bases in between. The CDR3 runs to 11 residues.

The CDR3 coding sequence is TGTGCCAGTAGCTATCCAGGGGAAAGTGGCTACACCTTC. Encoded protein: CASSYPGESGYTF. The rearrangement links TRBV19 to TRBJ1-2; possible D gene TRBD1, 6 bases. The CDR3 contains 13 residues. Per the germline V gene, CDR1 is LNHDA and CDR2 is SQIVND (reference sequence). Trimming removed 6 bases from V and 7 bases from J, with 15 bases in between.

J is TRBJ1-1 and V is TRBV2; 7 bases agree with TRBD1. J was trimmed by 6 bases and V by 11 bases; bases with no gene match: 9. CDR3 length: 12 residues. Germline V gene data show CDR1 as SNHLY and CDR2 as FYNNEI. The chain's CDR3 is CAGKSTGPEAFF. The CDR3 region has the DNA TGTGCCGGTAAATCGACAGGGCCTGAAGCTTTCTTT.

CDR3 amino acids: CASLRGRSTDTQYF. DNA of the CDR3: TGTGCCAGCCTACGGGGGAGAAGCACAGATACGCAGTATTTT. J is TRBJ2-3 and V is TRBV2; maybe TRBD2 (6 bases). In germline, CDR1 is SNHLY, CDR2 FYNNEI. V lost 8 bases, J lost 0 bases, and 12 bases lay in between. CDR3 length: 14 amino acids. Variable domain in full (rest from reference TRBV2 and TRBJ2-3): EPEVTQTPSHQVTQMGQEVILRCVPISNHLYFYWYRQILGQKVEFLVSFYNNEISEKSEIFDDQFSVERPDGSNFTLKIRSTKLEDSAMYFCASLRGRSTDTQYFGPGTRLTVL.

This clone occurred many times. The chain joins TRBV16 to TRBJ1-2; D possibly corresponds to TRBD1 (5 bases). The germline V gene has CDR1 KGHSY and CDR2 FQNENV. Trimming left V 3 bases short and J 8 bases short, with 16 bases between. The CDR3 has 14 residues. CDR3: CASSHQGGTGGYTF. DNA for the CDR3: TGTGCCAGCAGCCACCAGGGAGGGACGGGAGGCTACACCTTC.

V is TRBV30 and J is TRBJ1-1, with D possibly matching TRBD1 (5 bases). Germline V CDR1 and CDR2: GTSNPN, SVGIG (reference sequence). V gave up 0 bases and J gave up 4 bases, with 9 bases separating them. This CDR3 has 13 amino acids. The CDR3 DNA follows: TGTGCCTGGAGTGTACAGGTTTTCACTGAAGCTTTCTTT. Translated, it gives CAWSVQVFTEAFF.

The chain employs TRBV2 and TRBJ1-5, with 9 bases identical to TRBD1. With 7 bases clipped from V and 6 bases from J, the junction kept 10 bases outside the gene matches. CDR1 SNHLY and CDR2 FYNNEI come from the germline V gene. The CDR3 is made up of 15 amino acids. The CDR3 protein is CASKTSGTGTQPQHF. The DNA for the CDR3 is TGTGCCAGCAAGACATCCGGGACAGGGACTCAGCCCCAGCATTTT.

This clone came up once. The rearrangement joins TRBV9 to TRBJ1-1; D uncertain. Germline CDR1 SGDLS, CDR2 YYNGEE. The CDR3 sequence is 12 residues long. Trimming left V 3 bases short and J 3 bases short, with 6 bases between. The CDR3 DNA is TGTGCCAGCAGCGGCGGTTACACTGAAGCTTTCTTT. Its translation: CASSGGYTEAFF. The variable domain in full, completed from reference TRBV9 and TRBJ1-1, reads DSGVTQTPKHLITATGQRVTLRCSPRSGDLSVYWYQQSLDQGLQFLIQYYNGEERAKGNILERFSAQQFPDLHSELNLSSLELGDSALYFCASSGGYTEAFFGQGTRLTVV.

The V and J genes are TRBV12-5 and TRBJ1-1; TRBD1 is a possible D gene (5 bases). The CDR3 loop spans 14 amino acids. Germline lookup yields CDR1 LGHNT and CDR2 FRNRAP. The V gene lost 4 bases and the J gene lost 4 bases, with 13 bases spanning the gap. CDR3 in DNA: TGTGCTAGTGGTTCCGGACATGCCGGCACTGAAGCTTTCTTT. Translating gives CASGSGHAGTEAFF.

The chain uses TRBV29-1 and TRBJ1-4; TRBD1 agrees at 10 bases. Germline V gene sequence: CDR1 SQVTM, CDR2 ANQGSEA. V shed 6 bases, J shed 4 bases, and the junction held 11 bases outside the gene matches. The CDR3 consists of 16 residues. The CDR3 region is CSVRAPTGGGNEKLFF. Written as DNA, the CDR3 is TGCAGCGTCCGAGCCCCGACAGGGGGCGGTAATGAAAAACTGTTTTTT.

The chain combines TRBV4-2 with TRBJ2-1; D gene ambiguous. V dropped 0 bases and J dropped 6 bases, with 6 bases sitting between them. Germline CDR1 and CDR2: LGHNA and YNFKEQ. The CDR3 consists of 13 residues. The CDR3 spells CASSQDRSNEQFF. Here the CDR3 DNA reads TGTGCCAGCAGCCAAGATCGGAGCAATGAGCAGTTCTTC.

The chain couples TRBV7-9 to TRBJ1-5; D ambiguous. Germline-derived CDR1 and CDR2 are SEHNR and FQNEAQ (reference sequence). Between the trimmed V and J ends, which lost 4 bases and 1 base, there was a span of 8 bases. This CDR3 is 14 amino acids long. CDR3 nucleotide sequence: TGTGCCAGCAGCTCTACTTTGAGCAATCAGCCCCAGCATTTT. Translated, it gives CASSSTLSNQPQHF.

This rearrangement joins TRBV5-8 to TRBJ2-3; D is uncertain. This CDR3 is 13 amino acids long. Per the germline V gene, CDR1 is SGHTS and CDR2 is YDEGEE. Deletions cut 4 bases from V and 1 base from J, with 7 bases between. As DNA, the CDR3 is TGTGCCAGCAGCCCAAGCGGCACAGATACGCAGTATTTT. It specifies CASSPSGTDTQYF.

V usage is TRBV6-2 or TRBV6-3 and J usage is TRBJ1-2; 7 positions agree with TRBD1. The CDR3 has 13 amino acids. The germline V gene has CDR1 MNHEY and CDR2 SVGEGT. The trim removed 2 bases at V and 8 bases at J, leaving 5 bases unmatched. CDR3 region: CASSYTTGKGYTF. In DNA, the CDR3 is TGTGCCAGCAGTTACACGACAGGGAAAGGCTACACCTTC.

V gene TRBV10-3 combines with J gene TRBJ2-7, with 11 bases that match TRBD2. CDR1 is ENHRY and CDR2 is SYGVKD in the germline V gene. The length of the CDR3 is 17 residues. V was pared by 5 bases and J by 6 bases, with 15 bases of the junction left unmatched. The CDR3 nucleotides are TGTGCCATCAGTACAGGGGGGGCTAGCGGGAGGTCATCCGAGCAGTACTTC. Encoded protein: CAISTGGASGRSSEQYF.